These T cell receptor beta chains were read from a single sample in a study of cytomegalovirus exposure and HLA in healthy donors. Generated by immunoSEQ multiplex PCR, the TCRdb table keeps only in-frame clones and is missing some. This table lists about 200,000 clones. Sequenced sample: PBMCs. Receptors were obtained from a man aged 30 to 39 in good health and CMV-seronegative. CDR3s include the opening cysteine and the closing phenylalanine or tryptophan. The D gene is left open where the match is weak.

D	V	J	DNA	CDR3
TRBD1	TRBV4-3	TRBJ2-7	TGCGCCAGCAGCCAAGTGGGACAGGGGATTAACAACGAGCAGTACTTC	CASSQVGQGINNEQYF
TRBD2	TRBV9	TRBJ2-3	TGTGCCAGCAGCATTAGGACTAGCGGGAGGGCCTCTACGCAGTATTTT	CASSIRTSGRASTQYF
.	TRBV18	TRBJ2-7	TGTGCCAGCTCACCCGGGACTCTGTACGAGCAGTACTTC	CASSPGTLYEQYF
TRBD1	TRBV11-3	TRBJ2-2	TGTGCCAGCAGCCGACAGGGGGCAGGCACCGGGGAGCTGTTTTTT	CASSRQGAGTGELFF
TRBD1	TRBV5-6	TRBJ2-7	TGTGCCAGCAGCTTGGGACAGGGCATCTACGAGCAGTACTTC	CASSLGQGIYEQYF
.	TRBV4-3	TRBJ1-1	TGCGCCAGCAGCCAAGAAGGGGGTGAAGCTTTCTTT	CASSQEGGEAFF
TRBD2	TRBV18	TRBJ2-3	TGTGCCAGCTCACCGAGGCTAGCGGGGAGCACAGATACGCAGTATTTT	CASSPRLAGSTDTQYF
TRBD1	TRBV5-4	TRBJ2-3	TGTGCCAGCAGCTGGGACAGAGGGACAGATACGCAGTATTTT	CASSWDRGTDTQYF
.	TRBV30	TRBJ1-5	TGTGCCTGGAGTAGTGAGGGATTTCAGCCCCAGCATTTT	CAWSSEGFQPQHF
TRBD2	TRBV19	TRBJ2-7	TGTGCCAGTAGCCCTACCCGACTAGCGGGTGACTCCTACGAGCAGTACTTC	CASSPTRLAGDSYEQYF
.	TRBV27	TRBJ1-2	TGTGCCAGCAGTTCCGGGGGGCAAAACTATGGCTACACCTTC	CASSSGGQNYGYTF
TRBD2	TRBV6-5	TRBJ2-7	TGTGCCAGCAGCCGGGGACTAGCGGCCTCCTACGAGCAGTACTTC	CASSRGLAASYEQYF